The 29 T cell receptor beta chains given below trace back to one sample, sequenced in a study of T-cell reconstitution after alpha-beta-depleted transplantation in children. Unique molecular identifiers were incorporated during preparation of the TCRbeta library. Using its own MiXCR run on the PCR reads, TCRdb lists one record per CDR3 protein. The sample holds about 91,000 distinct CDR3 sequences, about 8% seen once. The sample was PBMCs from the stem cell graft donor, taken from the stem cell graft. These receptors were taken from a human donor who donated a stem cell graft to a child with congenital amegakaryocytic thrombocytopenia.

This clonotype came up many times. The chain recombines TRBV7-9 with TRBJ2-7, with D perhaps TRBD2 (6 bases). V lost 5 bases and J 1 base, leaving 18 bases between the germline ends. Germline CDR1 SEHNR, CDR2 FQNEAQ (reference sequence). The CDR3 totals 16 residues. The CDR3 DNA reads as TGTGCCAGCAGCCATCCCCTTAGCGGTAGATCCTACGAGCAGTACTTC. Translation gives CASSHPLSGRSYEQYF.

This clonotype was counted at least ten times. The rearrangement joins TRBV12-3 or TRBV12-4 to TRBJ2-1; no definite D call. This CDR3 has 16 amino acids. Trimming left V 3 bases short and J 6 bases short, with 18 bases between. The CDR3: CASSLNGAVRGNEQFF. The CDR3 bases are TGTGCCAGCAGTTTGAACGGTGCTGTACGTGGCAATGAGCAGTTCTTC.

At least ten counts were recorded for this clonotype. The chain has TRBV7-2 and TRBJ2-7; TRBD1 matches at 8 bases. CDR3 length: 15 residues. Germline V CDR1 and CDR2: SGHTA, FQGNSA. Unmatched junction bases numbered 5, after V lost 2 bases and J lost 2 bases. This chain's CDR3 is CASSLPGQAPYEQYF. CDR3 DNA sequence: TGTGCCAGCAGCTTACCGGGACAGGCGCCCTACGAGCAGTACTTC.

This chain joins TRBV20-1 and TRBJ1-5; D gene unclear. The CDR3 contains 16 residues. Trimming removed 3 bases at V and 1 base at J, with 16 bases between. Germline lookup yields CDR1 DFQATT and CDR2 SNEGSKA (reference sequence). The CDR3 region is CSARNTAVGSNQPQHF. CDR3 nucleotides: TGCAGTGCTAGGAATACGGCGGTTGGCAGCAATCAGCCCCAGCATTTT.

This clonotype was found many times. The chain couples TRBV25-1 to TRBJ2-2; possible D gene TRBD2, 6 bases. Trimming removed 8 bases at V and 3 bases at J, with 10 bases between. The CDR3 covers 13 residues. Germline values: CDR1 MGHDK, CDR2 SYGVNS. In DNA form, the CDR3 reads TGTGCCAGCGGGGGACTTTACACCGGGGAGCTGTTTTTT. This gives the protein CASGGLYTGELFF.

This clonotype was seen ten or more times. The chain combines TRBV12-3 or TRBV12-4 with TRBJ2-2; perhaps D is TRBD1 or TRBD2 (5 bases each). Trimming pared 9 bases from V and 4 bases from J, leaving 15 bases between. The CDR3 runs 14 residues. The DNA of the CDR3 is TGTGCCAGTGGGTATTCAGGGAGCACCGGGGAGCTGTTTTTT. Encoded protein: CASGYSGSTGELFF.

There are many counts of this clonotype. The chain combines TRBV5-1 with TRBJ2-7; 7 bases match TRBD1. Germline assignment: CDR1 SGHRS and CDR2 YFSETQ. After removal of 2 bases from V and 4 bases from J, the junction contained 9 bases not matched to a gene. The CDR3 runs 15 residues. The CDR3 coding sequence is TGCGCCAGCAGCTTCCTAACAGGGGACGAATACGAGCAGTACTTC. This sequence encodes CASSFLTGDEYEQYF. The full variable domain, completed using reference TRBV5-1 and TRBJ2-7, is KAGVTQTPRYLIKTRGQQVTLSCSPISGHRSVSWYQQTPGQGLQFLFEYFSETQRNKGNFPGRFSGRQFSNSRSEMNVSTLELGDSALYLCASSFLTGDEYEQYFGPGTRLTVT.

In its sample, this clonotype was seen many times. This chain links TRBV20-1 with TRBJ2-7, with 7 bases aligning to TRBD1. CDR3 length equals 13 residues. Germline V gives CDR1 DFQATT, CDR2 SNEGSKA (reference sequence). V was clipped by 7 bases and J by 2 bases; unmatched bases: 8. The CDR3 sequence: CSGIQGITYEQYF. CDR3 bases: TGCAGTGGGATACAGGGGATTACCTACGAGCAGTACTTC.

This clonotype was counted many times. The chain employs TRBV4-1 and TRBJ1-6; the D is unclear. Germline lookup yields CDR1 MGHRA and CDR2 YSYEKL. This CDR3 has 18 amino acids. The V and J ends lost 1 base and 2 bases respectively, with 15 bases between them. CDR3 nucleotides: TGCGCCAGCAGCCAAGGAAGTTCGAATCGCGCCTATAATTCACCCCTCCACTTT. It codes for CASSQGSSNRAYNSPLHF.

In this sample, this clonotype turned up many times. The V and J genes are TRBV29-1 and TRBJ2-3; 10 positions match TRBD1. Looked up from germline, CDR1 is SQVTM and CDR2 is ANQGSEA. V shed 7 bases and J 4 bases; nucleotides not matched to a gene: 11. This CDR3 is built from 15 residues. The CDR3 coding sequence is TGCAGCGCCGGGACAGGGGTTCTCACAGCAGATACGCAGTATTTT. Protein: CSAGTGVLTADTQYF.

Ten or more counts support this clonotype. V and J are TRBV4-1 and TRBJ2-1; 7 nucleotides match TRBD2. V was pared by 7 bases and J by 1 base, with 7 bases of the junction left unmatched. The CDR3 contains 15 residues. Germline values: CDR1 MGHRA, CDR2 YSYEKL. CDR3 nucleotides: TGCGCCAGCAACCGGGACTATCCTTCCTACAATGAGCAGTTCTTC. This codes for CASNRDYPSYNEQFF.

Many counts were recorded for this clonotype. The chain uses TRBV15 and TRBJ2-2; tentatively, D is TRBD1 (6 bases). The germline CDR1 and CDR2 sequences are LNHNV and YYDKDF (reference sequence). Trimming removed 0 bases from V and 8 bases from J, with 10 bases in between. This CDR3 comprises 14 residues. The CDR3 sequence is CATSRDRGGGELFF. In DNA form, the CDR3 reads TGTGCCACCAGCAGAGATCGAGGGGGTGGGGAGCTGTTTTTT.

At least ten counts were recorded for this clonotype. CDR3 bases: TGCGCCAGCAGCTTGAGTAAGAACTATGGCTACACCTTC. It translates to CASSLSKNYGYTF. The rearrangement links TRBV5-1 to TRBJ1-2; D is uncertain. The length of the CDR3 is 13 residues. The V gene lost 1 base and the J gene lost 2 bases, with 6 bases spanning the gap. The V gene's germline CDR1 is SGHRS and CDR2 YFSETQ.

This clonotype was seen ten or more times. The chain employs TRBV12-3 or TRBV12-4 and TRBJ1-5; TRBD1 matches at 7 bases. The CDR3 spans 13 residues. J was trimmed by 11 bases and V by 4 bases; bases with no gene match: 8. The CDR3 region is CASSWDAGQAQHF. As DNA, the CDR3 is TGTGCCAGCAGTTGGGACGCTGGACAGGCCCAGCATTTT.

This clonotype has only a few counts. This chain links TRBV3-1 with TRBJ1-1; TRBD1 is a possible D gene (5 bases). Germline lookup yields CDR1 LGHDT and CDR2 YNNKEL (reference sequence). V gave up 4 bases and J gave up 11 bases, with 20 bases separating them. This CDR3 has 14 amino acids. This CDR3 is CASSRKDSSAAAFF. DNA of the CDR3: TGTGCCAGCAGCCGAAAAGACAGCAGTGCCGCCGCTTTCTTT.

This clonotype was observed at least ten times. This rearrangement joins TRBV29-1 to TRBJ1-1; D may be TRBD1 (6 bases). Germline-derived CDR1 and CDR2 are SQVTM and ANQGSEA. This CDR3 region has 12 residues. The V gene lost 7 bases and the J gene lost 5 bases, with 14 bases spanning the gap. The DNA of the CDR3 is TGCAGCGCCCGAATGGGGGCGACTGAAGCTTTCTTT. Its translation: CSARMGATEAFF.

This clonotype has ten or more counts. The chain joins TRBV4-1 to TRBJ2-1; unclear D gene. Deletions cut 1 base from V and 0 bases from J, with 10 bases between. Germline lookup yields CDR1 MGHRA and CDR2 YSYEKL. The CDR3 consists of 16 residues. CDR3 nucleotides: TGCGCCAGCAGCCAAGGGATCACGAGCTCCTACAATGAGCAGTTCTTC. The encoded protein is CASSQGITSSYNEQFF.

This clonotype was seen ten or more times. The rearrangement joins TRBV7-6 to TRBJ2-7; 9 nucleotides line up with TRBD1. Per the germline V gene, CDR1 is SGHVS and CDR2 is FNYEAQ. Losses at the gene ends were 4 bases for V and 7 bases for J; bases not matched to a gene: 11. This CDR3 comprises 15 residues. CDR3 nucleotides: TGTGCCAGCAGCTCAGCTCCGGGACAGGGTTTGGAGCAGTACTTC. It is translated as CASSSAPGQGLEQYF.

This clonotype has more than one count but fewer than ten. In nucleotides, the CDR3 is TGTGCCAGCACCCTAGCGGGGGGGGTCACCGGGGAGCTGTTTTTT. This codes for CASTLAGGVTGELFF. The chain has TRBV12-3 or TRBV12-4 and TRBJ2-2; TRBD2 matches at 12 bases. After removal of 7 bases from V and 4 bases from J, the junction contained 4 bases not matched to a gene. This CDR3 is built from 15 residues.

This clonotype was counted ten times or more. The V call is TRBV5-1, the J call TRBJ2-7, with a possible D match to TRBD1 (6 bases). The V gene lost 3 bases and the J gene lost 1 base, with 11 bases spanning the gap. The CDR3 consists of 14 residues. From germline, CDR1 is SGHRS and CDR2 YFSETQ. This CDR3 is CASSYFTGSYEQYF. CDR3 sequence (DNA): TGCGCCAGCAGCTACTTTACAGGGTCCTACGAGCAGTACTTC.

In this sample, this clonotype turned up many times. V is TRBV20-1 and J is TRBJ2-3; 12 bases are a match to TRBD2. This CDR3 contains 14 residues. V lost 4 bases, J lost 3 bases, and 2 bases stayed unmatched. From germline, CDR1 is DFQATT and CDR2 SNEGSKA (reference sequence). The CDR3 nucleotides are TGCAGTGCTATCACTAGCGGGAGGACAGATACGCAGTATTTT. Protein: CSAITSGRTDTQYF.

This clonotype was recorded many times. The CDR3 reads CSAMPEGPGMDTQYF. CDR3 nucleotides: TGCAGTGCTATGCCAGAGGGCCCTGGCATGGATACGCAGTATTTT. V gene TRBV20-1 combines with J gene TRBJ2-3; TRBD2 is a possible D gene (5 bases). The ends were cut back, 4 bases at V and 6 bases at J, with 20 bases in the middle. Germline V lookup: CDR1 DFQATT, CDR2 SNEGSKA (reference sequence). The CDR3 has 15 amino acids.

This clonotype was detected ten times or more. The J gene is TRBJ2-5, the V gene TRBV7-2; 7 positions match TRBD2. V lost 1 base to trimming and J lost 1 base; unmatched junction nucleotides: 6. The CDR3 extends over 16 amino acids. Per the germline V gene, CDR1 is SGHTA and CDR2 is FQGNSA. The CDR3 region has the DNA TGTGCCAGCAGCTTAGAGGGCGGGAGCCTCCAAGAGACCCAGTACTTC. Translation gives CASSLEGGSLQETQYF.

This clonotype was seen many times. The CDR3 sequence: CSAIPQGWNYEQYF. CDR3 in DNA: TGCAGTGCTATCCCACAGGGGTGGAACTACGAGCAGTACTTC. J is TRBJ2-7 and V is TRBV20-1; 7 bases map to TRBD1. With 4 bases clipped from V and 3 bases from J, the junction kept 9 bases outside the gene matches. The CDR3 has 14 residues. Germline V gives CDR1 DFQATT, CDR2 SNEGSKA (reference sequence).

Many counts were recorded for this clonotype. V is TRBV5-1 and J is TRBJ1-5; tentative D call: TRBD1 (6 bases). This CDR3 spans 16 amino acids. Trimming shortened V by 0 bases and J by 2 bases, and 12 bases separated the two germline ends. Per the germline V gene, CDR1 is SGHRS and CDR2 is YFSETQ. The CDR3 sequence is CASSLEGGGGNQPQHF. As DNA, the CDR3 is TGCGCCAGCAGCTTGGAGGGGGGCGGAGGCAATCAGCCCCAGCATTTT.

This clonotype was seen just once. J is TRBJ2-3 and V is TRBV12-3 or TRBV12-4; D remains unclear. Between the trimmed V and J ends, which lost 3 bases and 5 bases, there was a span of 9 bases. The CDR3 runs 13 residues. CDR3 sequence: CASSLHTLDTQYF. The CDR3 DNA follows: TGTGCCAGCAGTTTGCATACCTTAGATACGCAGTATTTT.

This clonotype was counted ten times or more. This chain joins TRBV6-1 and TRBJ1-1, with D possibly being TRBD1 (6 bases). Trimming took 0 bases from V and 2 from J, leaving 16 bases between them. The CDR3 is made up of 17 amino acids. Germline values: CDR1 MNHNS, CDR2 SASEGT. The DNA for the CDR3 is TGTGCCAGCAGTGAAGCGCGGGGGGGGGCCTACAACACTGAAGCTTTCTTT. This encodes CASSEARGGAYNTEAFF.

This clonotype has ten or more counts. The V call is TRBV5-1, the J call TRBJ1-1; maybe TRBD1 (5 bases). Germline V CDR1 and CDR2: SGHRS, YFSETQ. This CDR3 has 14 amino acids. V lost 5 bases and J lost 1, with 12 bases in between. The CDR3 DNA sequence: TGCGCCAGCAGTTCGACGCAGGGGAACACTGAAGCTTTCTTT. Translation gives CASSSTQGNTEAFF.

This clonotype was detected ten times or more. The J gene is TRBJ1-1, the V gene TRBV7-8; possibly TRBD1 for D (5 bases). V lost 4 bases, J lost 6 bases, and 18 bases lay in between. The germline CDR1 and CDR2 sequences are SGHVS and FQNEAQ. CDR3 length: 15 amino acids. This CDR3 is CASSYRVFRGAEAFF. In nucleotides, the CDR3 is TGTGCCAGCAGCTATAGGGTGTTTAGGGGCGCTGAAGCTTTCTTT.